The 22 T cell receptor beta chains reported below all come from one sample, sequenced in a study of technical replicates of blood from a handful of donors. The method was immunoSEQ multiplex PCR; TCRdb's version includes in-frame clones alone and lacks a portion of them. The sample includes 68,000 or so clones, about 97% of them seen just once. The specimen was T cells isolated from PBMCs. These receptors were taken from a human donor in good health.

CDR3 bases: TGTGCCAGTAGTGCTCAAAGGGGTGAAAAACTGTTTTTT. Translating it yields CASSAQRGEKLFF. The chain recombines TRBV19 with TRBJ1-4; tentatively, D is TRBD1 (5 bases). The V gene's germline CDR1 is LNHDA and CDR2 SQIVND (reference sequence). The CDR3 consists of 13 residues. Trimming stripped 5 bases from V and 7 bases from J, with 11 bases between.

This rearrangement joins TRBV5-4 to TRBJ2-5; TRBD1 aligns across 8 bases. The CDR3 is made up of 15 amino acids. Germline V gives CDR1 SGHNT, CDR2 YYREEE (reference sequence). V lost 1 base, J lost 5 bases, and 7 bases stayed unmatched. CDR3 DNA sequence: TGTGCCAGCAGCTTGTCTCAGGGGGCGCAGGAGACCCAGTACTTC. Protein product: CASSLSQGAQETQYF.

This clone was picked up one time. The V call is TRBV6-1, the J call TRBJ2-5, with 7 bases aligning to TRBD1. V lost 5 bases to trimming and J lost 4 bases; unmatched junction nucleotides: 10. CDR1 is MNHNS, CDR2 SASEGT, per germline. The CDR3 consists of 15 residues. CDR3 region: CASSLQRQGRETQYF. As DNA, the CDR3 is TGTGCCAGCAGTCTCCAAAGACAGGGAAGAGAGACCCAGTACTTC.

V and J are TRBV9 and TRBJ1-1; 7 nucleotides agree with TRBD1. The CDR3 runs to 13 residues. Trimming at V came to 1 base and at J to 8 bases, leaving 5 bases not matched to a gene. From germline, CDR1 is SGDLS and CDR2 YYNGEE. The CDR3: CASSVWDSKEAFF. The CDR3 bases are TGTGCCAGCAGCGTATGGGACAGTAAGGAAGCTTTCTTT.

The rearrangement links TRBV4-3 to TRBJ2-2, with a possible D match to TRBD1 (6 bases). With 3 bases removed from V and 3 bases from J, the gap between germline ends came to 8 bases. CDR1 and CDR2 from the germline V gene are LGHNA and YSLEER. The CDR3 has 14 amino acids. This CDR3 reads CASSQDSYTGELFF. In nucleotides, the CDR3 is TGCGCCAGCAGCCAGGACAGCTACACCGGGGAGCTGTTTTTT.

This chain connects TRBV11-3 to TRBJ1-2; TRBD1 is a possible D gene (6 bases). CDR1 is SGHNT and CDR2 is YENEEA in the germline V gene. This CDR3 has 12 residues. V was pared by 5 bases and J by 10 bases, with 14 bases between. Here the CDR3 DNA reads TGTGCCAGCAGCCCCAACCAGGGGAACTACACCTTC. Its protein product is CASSPNQGNYTF.

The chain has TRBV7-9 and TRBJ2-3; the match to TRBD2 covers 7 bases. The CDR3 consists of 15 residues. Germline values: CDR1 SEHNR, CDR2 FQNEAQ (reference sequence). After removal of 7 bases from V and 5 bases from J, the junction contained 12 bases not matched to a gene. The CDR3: CASTKRASGLDTQYF. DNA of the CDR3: TGTGCCAGCACCAAGAGGGCTAGCGGCCTAGATACGCAGTATTTT. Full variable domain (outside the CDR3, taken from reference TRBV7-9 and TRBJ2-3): DTGVSQNPRHKITKRGQNVTFRCDPISEHNRLYWYRQTLGQGPEFLTYFQNEAQLEKSRLLSDRFSAERPKGSFSTLEIQRTEQGDSAMYLCASTKRASGLDTQYFGPGTRLTVL.

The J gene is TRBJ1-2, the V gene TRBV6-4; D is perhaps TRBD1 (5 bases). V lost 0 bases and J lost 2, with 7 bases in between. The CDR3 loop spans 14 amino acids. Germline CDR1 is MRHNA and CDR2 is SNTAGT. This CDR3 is CASSDSYRNYGYTF. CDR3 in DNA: TGTGCCAGCAGTGACTCCTACAGGAACTATGGCTACACCTTC.

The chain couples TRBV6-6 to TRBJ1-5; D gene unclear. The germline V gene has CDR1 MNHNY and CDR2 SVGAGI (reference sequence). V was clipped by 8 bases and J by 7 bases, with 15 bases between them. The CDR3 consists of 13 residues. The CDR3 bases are TGTGCCAGCTACCGTGACGGGTACCAGCCCCAGCATTTT. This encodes CASYRDGYQPQHF.

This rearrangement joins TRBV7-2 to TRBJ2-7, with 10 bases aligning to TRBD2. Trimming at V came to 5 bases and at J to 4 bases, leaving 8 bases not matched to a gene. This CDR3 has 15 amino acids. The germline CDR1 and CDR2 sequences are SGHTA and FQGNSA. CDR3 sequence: CASSPPGLASYEQYF. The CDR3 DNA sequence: TGTGCCAGCAGCCCCCCGGGACTAGCGAGTTACGAGCAGTACTTC.

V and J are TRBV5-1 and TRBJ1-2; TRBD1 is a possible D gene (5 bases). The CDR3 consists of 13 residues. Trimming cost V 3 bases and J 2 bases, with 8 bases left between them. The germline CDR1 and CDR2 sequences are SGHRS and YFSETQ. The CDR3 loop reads CASSSGKNYGYTF. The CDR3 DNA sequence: TGCGCCAGCAGCTCAGGGAAAAACTATGGCTACACCTTC.

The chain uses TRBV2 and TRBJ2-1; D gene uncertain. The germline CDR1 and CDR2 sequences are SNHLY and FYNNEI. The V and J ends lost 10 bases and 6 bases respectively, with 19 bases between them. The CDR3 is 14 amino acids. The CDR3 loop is CATIPKARRNEQFF. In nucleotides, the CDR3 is TGTGCCACCATCCCGAAGGCTAGGCGCAATGAGCAGTTCTTC. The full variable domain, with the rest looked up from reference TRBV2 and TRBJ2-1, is EPEVTQTPSHQVTQMGQEVILRCVPISNHLYFYWYRQILGQKVEFLVSFYNNEISEKSEIFDDQFSVERPDGSNFTLKIRSTKLEDSAMYFCATIPKARRNEQFFGPGTRLTVL.

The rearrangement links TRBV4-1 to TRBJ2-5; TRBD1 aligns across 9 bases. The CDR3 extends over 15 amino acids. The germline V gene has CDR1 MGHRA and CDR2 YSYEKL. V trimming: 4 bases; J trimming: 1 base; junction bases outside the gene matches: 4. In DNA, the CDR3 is TGCGCCAGCAGCCTGACACAGGGGGCCCAAGAGACCCAGTACTTC. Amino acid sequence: CASSLTQGAQETQYF.

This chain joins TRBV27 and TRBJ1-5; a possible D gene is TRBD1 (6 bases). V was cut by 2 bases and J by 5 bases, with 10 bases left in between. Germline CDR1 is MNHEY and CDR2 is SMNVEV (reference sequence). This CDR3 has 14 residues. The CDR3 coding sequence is TGTGCCAGCAGTTTAACAGGGAGGGATCAGCCCCAGCATTTT. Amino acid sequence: CASSLTGRDQPQHF.

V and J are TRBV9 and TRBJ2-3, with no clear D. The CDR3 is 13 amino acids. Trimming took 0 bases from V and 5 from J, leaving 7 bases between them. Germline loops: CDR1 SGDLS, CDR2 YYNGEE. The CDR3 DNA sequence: TGTGCCAGCAGCGTAGGTGACTTAGATACGCAGTATTTT. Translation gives CASSVGDLDTQYF.

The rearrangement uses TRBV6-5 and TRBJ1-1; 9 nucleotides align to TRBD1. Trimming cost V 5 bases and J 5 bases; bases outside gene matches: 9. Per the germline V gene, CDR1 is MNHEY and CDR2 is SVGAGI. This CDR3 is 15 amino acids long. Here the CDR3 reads CASSQSGTGWTEAFF. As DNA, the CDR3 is TGTGCCAGCAGTCAATCCGGGACAGGGTGGACTGAAGCTTTCTTT.

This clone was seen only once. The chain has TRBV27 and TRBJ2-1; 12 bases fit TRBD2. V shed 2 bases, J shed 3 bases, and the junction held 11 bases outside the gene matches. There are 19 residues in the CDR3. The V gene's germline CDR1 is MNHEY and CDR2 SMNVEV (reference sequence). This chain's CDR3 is CASSLRLAGEVVIYNEQFF. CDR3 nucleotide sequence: TGTGCCAGCAGTTTAAGACTAGCGGGAGAAGTAGTGATCTACAATGAGCAGTTCTTC.

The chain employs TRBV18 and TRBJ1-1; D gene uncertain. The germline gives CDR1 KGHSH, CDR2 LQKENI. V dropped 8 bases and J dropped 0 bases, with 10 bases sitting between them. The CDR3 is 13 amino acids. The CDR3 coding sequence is TGTGCCAGCCTCACAAACCTGAACACTGAAGCTTTCTTT. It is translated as CASLTNLNTEAFF.

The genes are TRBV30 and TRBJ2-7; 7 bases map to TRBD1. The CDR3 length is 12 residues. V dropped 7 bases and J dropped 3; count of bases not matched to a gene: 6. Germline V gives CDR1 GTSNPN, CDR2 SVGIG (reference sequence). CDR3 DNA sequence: TGTGCCTCATCGGGACAGATCTACGAGCAGTACTTC. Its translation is CASSGQIYEQYF.

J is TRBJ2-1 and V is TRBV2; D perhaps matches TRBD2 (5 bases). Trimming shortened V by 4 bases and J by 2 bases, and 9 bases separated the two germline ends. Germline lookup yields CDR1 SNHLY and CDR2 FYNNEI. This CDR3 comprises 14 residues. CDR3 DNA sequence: TGTGCCAGCAGTGTGAGCGGAACCTACAATGAGCAGTTCTTC. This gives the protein CASSVSGTYNEQFF. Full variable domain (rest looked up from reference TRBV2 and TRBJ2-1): EPEVTQTPSHQVTQMGQEVILRCVPISNHLYFYWYRQILGQKVEFLVSFYNNEISEKSEIFDDQFSVERPDGSNFTLKIRSTKLEDSAMYFCASSVSGTYNEQFFGPGTRLTVL.

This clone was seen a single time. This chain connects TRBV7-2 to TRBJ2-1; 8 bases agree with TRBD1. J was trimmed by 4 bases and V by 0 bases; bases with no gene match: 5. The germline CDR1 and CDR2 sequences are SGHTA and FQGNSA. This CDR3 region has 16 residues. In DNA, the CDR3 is TGTGCCAGCAGCTTAGCAGGGACAGGCGTATACAATGAGCAGTTCTTC. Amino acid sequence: CASSLAGTGVYNEQFF.

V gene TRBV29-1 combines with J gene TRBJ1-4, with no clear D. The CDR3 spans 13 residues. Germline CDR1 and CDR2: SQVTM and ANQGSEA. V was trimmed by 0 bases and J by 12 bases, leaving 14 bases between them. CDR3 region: CSVEDSRLGELFF. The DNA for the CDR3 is TGCAGCGTTGAAGACTCTAGGTTGGGAGAACTGTTTTTT.